These 19 T cell receptor beta chains share one sample of origin, sequenced in a study of shared clonotypes between healthy human individuals. Clones were read by immunoSEQ multiplex PCR, and TCRdb kept only the in-frame ones, dropping some. The profile shows about 980,000 clones, over 75% of them singletons. Sequencing was performed on memory CD4+ T cells sorted from blood. Subset meaning: CD45RA-negative fraction. These receptors were taken from a man younger than 35 in good health.

V is TRBV6-1 and J is TRBJ2-2; 9 positions agree with TRBD1. Germline CDR1 and CDR2: MNHNS and SASEGT. V lost 10 bases and J lost 0; bases outside the gene matches: 6. The CDR3 totals 15 residues. This chain's CDR3 is CAIRGDRANTGELFF. The CDR3 DNA reads as TGTGCCATCCGGGGGGACAGGGCGAACACCGGGGAGCTGTTTTTT.

This clone appeared many times. V gene TRBV15 combines with J gene TRBJ1-1; D ambiguous. Germline CDR1 is LNHNV and CDR2 is YYDKDF (reference sequence). Trimming pared 0 bases from V and 1 base from J, leaving 9 bases between. CDR3 length equals 15 residues. CDR3 nucleotides: TGTGCCACCAGCAGAGATAGGGTACCGAACACTGAAGCTTTCTTT. Translated: CATSRDRVPNTEAFF.

This rearrangement joins TRBV30 to TRBJ2-2; TRBD1 might be the D (6 bases). The CDR3 is 15 amino acids. Trimming took off 1 base at V and 5 bases at J, with 14 bases between the two ends. CDR1 GTSNPN and CDR2 SVGIG come from the germline V gene (reference sequence). This CDR3 is CAWSAAGVSTGELFF. In nucleotides, the CDR3 is TGTGCCTGGAGTGCCGCAGGGGTTTCTACCGGGGAGCTGTTTTTT. The full variable domain, with the rest looked up from reference TRBV30 and TRBJ2-2, is SQTIHQWPATLVQPVGSPLSLECTVEGTSNPNLYWYRQAAGRGLQLLFYSVGIGQISSEVPQNLSASRPQDRQFILSSKKLLLSDSGFYLCAWSAAGVSTGELFFGEGSRLTVL.

The sample holds one count of this clone. V and J are TRBV29-1 and TRBJ2-7, with 8 nucleotides matching TRBD1. The CDR3 loop spans 13 amino acids. Germline V gene sequence: CDR1 SQVTM, CDR2 ANQGSEA. The junction had 1 base not matched to a gene; V was cut back by 1 base and J by 2 bases. The CDR3 nucleotides are TGCAGCGTTGAAGGACAGGGGACCTACGAGCAGTACTTC. Translation: CSVEGQGTYEQYF.

The rearrangement uses TRBV5-1 and TRBJ1-2; D gene ambiguous. Germline CDR1 reads SGHRS; CDR2 reads YFSETQ. V lost 5 bases and J 1 base, leaving 15 bases between the germline ends. This CDR3 comprises 15 residues. CDR3 region: CASSYIAGSNYGYTF. The DNA of the CDR3 is TGCGCCAGCAGTTACATTGCCGGGAGTAACTATGGCTACACCTTC.

The chain employs TRBV18 and TRBJ1-2; D not resolved. This CDR3 comprises 13 residues. The germline gives CDR1 KGHSH, CDR2 LQKENI. Trimming left V 2 bases short and J 3 bases short, with 7 bases between. In DNA, the CDR3 is TGTGCCAGCTCACCAATGGCAGACTATGGCTACACCTTC. Protein: CASSPMADYGYTF. The entire variable domain, with the rest obtained from reference TRBV18 and TRBJ1-2, is as follows: NAGVMQNPRHLVRRRGQEARLRCSPMKGHSHVYWYRQLPEEGLKFMVYLQKENIIDESGMPKERFSAEFPKEGPSILRIQQVVRGDSAAYFCASSPMADYGYTFGSGTRLTVV.

The genes are TRBV28 and TRBJ2-5, with D possibly matching TRBD1 (7 bases). V was shortened by 5 bases and J by 5 bases, with 21 bases between the two germline ends. Per germline, CDR1 MDHEN and CDR2 SYDVKM. The CDR3 extends over 16 amino acids. In nucleotides, the CDR3 is TGTGCCAGCAGTCGAATCGAGACAGGGAGGTCGGAGACCCAGTACTTC. Its translation is CASSRIETGRSETQYF. The full variable domain, rest sourced from reference TRBV28 and TRBJ2-5, is DVKVTQSSRYLVKRTGEKVFLECVQDMDHENMFWYRQDPGLGLRLIYFSYDVKMKEKGDIPEGYSVSREKKERFSLILESASTNQTSMYLCASSRIETGRSETQYFGPGTRLLVL.

This chain uses TRBV29-1 with TRBJ1-1; D is ambiguous. The V and J ends lost 4 bases and 1 base respectively, with 13 bases between them. The CDR3 covers 14 residues. CDR1 SQVTM and CDR2 ANQGSEA come from the germline V gene. CDR3 amino acids: CSVAFAISNTEAFF. CDR3 nucleotides: TGCAGCGTTGCCTTCGCGATCTCGAACACTGAAGCTTTCTTT.

This clone was seen only once. This chain links TRBV6-5 with TRBJ1-3, with D tentatively TRBD1 (5 bases). The CDR3 has 14 amino acids. The germline V and J ends were trimmed by 6 bases and 2 bases, with 11 bases remaining between them. Germline V gene sequence: CDR1 MNHEY, CDR2 SVGAGI. CDR3 sequence reads: CASRTTATGNTIYF. Written as DNA, the CDR3 is TGTGCCAGCAGAACGACAGCAACTGGAAACACCATATATTTT.

The rearrangement links TRBV6-1 to TRBJ1-1, with TRBD1 matching 7 bases. In germline, CDR1 is MNHNS, CDR2 SASEGT. The CDR3 is 13 amino acids. The J segment lost 5 bases and the V segment lost 6 bases, leaving 6 bases of the junction unmatched. CDR3 in amino acids: CASRTGSSTEAFF. The CDR3 DNA follows: TGTGCCAGCAGGACAGGGAGTTCGACTGAAGCTTTCTTT.

Comment on this clone: The same CDR3 is also encoded by other DNA sequences in this sample. The chain is built from TRBV5-1 and TRBJ1-3; TRBD1 agrees at 7 bases. Unmatched junction bases numbered 0, after V lost 0 bases and J lost 3 bases. Germline CDR1 SGHRS, CDR2 YFSETQ. The length of the CDR3 is 14 residues. The CDR3 bases are TGCGCCAGCAGCTTGGGGGACAGTGGAAACACCATATATTTT. This gives the protein CASSLGDSGNTIYF.

The V and J genes are TRBV12-5 and TRBJ2-5; D unresolved. V lost 7 bases and J 4 bases, leaving 13 bases between the germline ends. The V gene's germline CDR1 is LGHNT and CDR2 FRNRAP. CDR3 length: 13 residues. CDR3 in amino acids: CASALQLSETQYF. CDR3 coding DNA: TGTGCTAGTGCTTTACAGCTTTCAGAGACCCAGTACTTC. Full variable domain (missing parts from reference TRBV12-5 and TRBJ2-5): DARVTQTPRHKVTEMGQEVTMRCQPILGHNTVFWYRQTMMQGLELLAYFRNRAPLDDSGMPKDRFSAEMPDATLATLKIQPSEPRDSAVYFCASALQLSETQYFGPGTRLLVL.

The J gene is TRBJ1-1, the V gene TRBV9, with D unclear. V dropped 0 bases and J dropped 0 bases, with 6 bases sitting between them. Germline V CDR1 and CDR2: SGDLS, YYNGEE. This CDR3 spans 14 amino acids. Written as DNA, the CDR3 is TGTGCCAGCAGCGTAGGGGAGATGAACACTGAAGCTTTCTTT. This sequence encodes CASSVGEMNTEAFF.

V gene TRBV7-6 combines with J gene TRBJ2-2; tentatively, D is TRBD1 (5 bases). V was cut by 1 base and J by 0 bases, with 9 bases left in between. The CDR3 loop spans 16 amino acids. Germline CDR1 reads SGHVS; CDR2 reads FNYEAQ. The CDR3 region is CASSLVGAANTGELFF. DNA for the CDR3: TGTGCCAGCAGCTTAGTAGGGGCAGCGAACACCGGGGAGCTGTTTTTT.

The gene calls are TRBV6-1 and TRBJ1-2, with 7 bases that match TRBD1. Trimming removed 1 base from V and 2 bases from J; junction bases left unmatched: 13. Germline values: CDR1 MNHNS, CDR2 SASEGT. The CDR3 is 18 amino acids. The CDR3 sequence is CASSEGRIRDRGNYGYTF. Written as DNA, the CDR3 is TGTGCCAGCAGTGAAGGTCGAATCCGGGACAGAGGGAACTATGGCTACACCTTC.

The rearrangement links TRBV10-3 to TRBJ2-5; TRBD2 matches 10 bases. CDR3 size: 14 residues. The junction had 4 bases not matched to a gene; V was cut back by 4 bases and J by 5 bases. Germline V gene sequence: CDR1 ENHRY, CDR2 SYGVKD. This CDR3 is CAISASGREETQYF. The CDR3 coding sequence is TGTGCCATCAGTGCAAGCGGGAGGGAGGAGACCCAGTACTTC.

The rearrangement uses TRBV5-1 and TRBJ1-1; perhaps TRBD1 as D (5 bases). With 0 bases removed from V and 2 bases from J, the gap between germline ends came to 11 bases. Germline V gene data show CDR1 as SGHRS and CDR2 as YFSETQ. CDR3 size: 15 residues. The CDR3 protein is CASSLEGLINTEAFF. The DNA of the CDR3 is TGCGCCAGCAGCTTGGAGGGACTTATAAACACTGAAGCTTTCTTT.

This chain connects TRBV30 to TRBJ1-3; D not certain. The CDR3 has 12 amino acids. Between the trimmed V and J ends, which lost 3 bases and 5 bases, there was a span of 8 bases. Germline CDR1 is GTSNPN and CDR2 is SVGIG (reference sequence). CDR3 nucleotide sequence: TGTGCCTGGAGCTCTGTTAGAAACACCATATATTTT. As protein: CAWSSVRNTIYF.

The V and J genes are TRBV2 and TRBJ2-4; 10 positions agree with TRBD2. Per the germline V gene, CDR1 is SNHLY and CDR2 is FYNNEI. CDR3 length: 14 residues. J gave up 2 bases and V 8 bases, and 3 bases lay outside the gene matches. CDR3 nucleotide sequence: TGTGCCAGCTCTAGCGGGGGAACCAAAAACATTCAGTACTTC. Its translation is CASSSGGTKNIQYF.